The 16 T cell receptor beta chains presented below share a single source sample, sequenced in a study of graft-versus-host responses after intestinal transplantation. Here immunoSEQ multiplex PCR was the method, and the copy in TCRdb shows in-frame clones only, minus some. The repertoire includes 85,000 to 100,000 clones, approximately 90% of them detected once, and around 0.07% sits in the top ten. These receptors lack a known antigen. Specimen: unstimulated CD8+ T cells sorted from spleen or lymph node cells, collected before transplant. Receptor source: a human donor who was the organ donor for an intestinal transplant.

This clone was picked up a small number of times. V usage is TRBV5-6 and J usage is TRBJ1-1; D remains unclear. From germline, CDR1 is SGHDT and CDR2 YYEEEE. The V end lost 1 base, the J end lost 6 bases, and 7 bases lay between the germline ends. The CDR3 is made up of 12 amino acids. The CDR3 here is CASSLRSAEAFF. For the CDR3, the DNA is TGTGCCAGCAGCTTGCGTTCGGCTGAAGCTTTCTTT.

This chain joins TRBV7-6 and TRBJ2-5, with 8 bases that match TRBD1. The V gene's germline CDR1 is SGHVS and CDR2 FNYEAQ. V lost 5 bases to trimming and J lost 3 bases; unmatched junction nucleotides: 20. The CDR3 consists of 19 residues. The CDR3 protein is CASSDPVTGAGGREETQYF. The CDR3 bases are TGTGCCAGCAGCGATCCCGTAACCGGCGCAGGGGGCAGGGAAGAGACCCAGTACTTC.

This chain uses TRBV7-6 with TRBJ2-1; 9 positions match TRBD1. The CDR3 runs 15 residues. V shed 3 bases and J 15 bases; nucleotides not matched to a gene: 15. Per germline, CDR1 SGHVS and CDR2 FNYEAQ. The CDR3 region has the DNA TGTGCCAGCAGCTTTAGCCCGAGGGACAGGGACGGGCCGTTCTTC. As protein: CASSFSPRDRDGPFF.

The chain couples TRBV6-5 to TRBJ1-1, with 8 nucleotides matching TRBD1. CDR3 length: 13 residues. The trim removed 11 bases at V and 4 bases at J, leaving 9 bases unmatched. Per germline, CDR1 MNHEY and CDR2 SVGAGI. The CDR3 spells CARPGQDVTEAFF. In DNA form, the CDR3 reads TGTGCCCGCCCGGGACAGGATGTCACTGAAGCTTTCTTT.

The rearrangement links TRBV4-2 to TRBJ2-5, with D perhaps TRBD2 (5 bases). This CDR3 comprises 14 residues. The V gene lost 3 bases and the J gene lost 1 base, with 9 bases spanning the gap. Germline loops: CDR1 LGHNA, CDR2 YNFKEQ. The CDR3 spells CASSHPGLQETQYF. Here the CDR3 DNA reads TGTGCCAGCAGCCACCCCGGACTCCAAGAGACCCAGTACTTC.

The chain employs TRBV4-1 and TRBJ2-1, with TRBD1 identical over 9 bases. Germline lookup yields CDR1 MGHRA and CDR2 YSYEKL. V shed 1 base, J shed 5 bases, and the junction held 6 bases outside the gene matches. The CDR3 is 16 residues long. CDR3 residues: CASSQGGTGWNNEQFF. The CDR3 region has the DNA TGCGCCAGCAGCCAAGGGGGGACAGGGTGGAACAATGAGCAGTTCTTC.

CDR3 sequence: CASSLAPGNNTEAFF. In nucleotides, the CDR3 is TGTGCCAGCAGCTTAGCGCCAGGGAACAACACTGAAGCTTTCTTT. The genes are TRBV7-8 and TRBJ1-1, with D possibly TRBD1 on 5 matching bases. There are 15 residues in the CDR3. The germline V gene has CDR1 SGHVS and CDR2 FQNEAQ. V lost 0 bases and J lost 2, with 10 bases in between.

The CDR3 here is CASSQRGPYEQYF. CDR3 bases: TGCGCCAGCAGCCAGCGGGGGCCTTACGAGCAGTACTTC. The chain has TRBV4-1 and TRBJ2-7, with D perhaps matching TRBD2 (7 bases). Germline V CDR1 and CDR2: MGHRA, YSYEKL. The ends were cut back, 3 bases at V and 4 bases at J, with 10 bases in the middle. The CDR3 sequence is 13 residues long.

This chain connects TRBV5-1 to TRBJ1-2; D is possibly TRBD1 (6 bases). The V gene's germline CDR1 is SGHRS and CDR2 YFSETQ. V was clipped by 2 bases and J by 6 bases, with 17 bases between them. CDR3 length: 15 amino acids. The CDR3 DNA follows: TGCGCCAGCAGCTTTCGGACAGTCCCCGGGCATGGCTACACCTTC. It codes for CASSFRTVPGHGYTF.

In this sample, this clone turned up once. The rearrangement uses TRBV5-1 and TRBJ1-1, with D perhaps TRBD1 (6 bases). Trimming removed 0 bases from V and 4 bases from J, with 19 bases in between. The CDR3 sequence is 17 residues long. From germline, CDR1 is SGHRS and CDR2 YFSETQ. The CDR3 DNA reads TGCGCCAGCAGCTTGGACCCACAGGCACAGGGTGGCACTGAAGCTTTCTTT. This encodes CASSLDPQAQGGTEAFF.

V usage is TRBV7-9 and J usage is TRBJ2-5, with 11 bases fitting TRBD1. V shed 5 bases and J 6 bases; nucleotides not matched to a gene: 14. This CDR3 is built from 17 residues. The V gene's germline CDR1 is SEHNR and CDR2 FQNEAQ (reference sequence). CDR3 amino acids: CASSPLEGRDRGKTQYF. The CDR3 DNA reads as TGTGCCAGCAGCCCCCTCGAAGGGAGGGACAGGGGGAAGACCCAGTACTTC.

This clone was seen only a few times. The CDR3: CASGRQGSYNEQFF. CDR3 DNA sequence: TGTGCCAGCGGAAGACAGGGCTCCTACAATGAGCAGTTCTTC. The chain couples TRBV2 to TRBJ2-1, with 7 bases fitting TRBD1. V shed 8 bases, J shed 0 bases, and the junction held 4 bases outside the gene matches. In germline, CDR1 is SNHLY, CDR2 FYNNEI. The CDR3 consists of 14 residues.

The chain carries TRBV29-1 and TRBJ2-1; D is ambiguous. The CDR3 consists of 15 residues. Germline V gives CDR1 SQVTM, CDR2 ANQGSEA. V dropped 4 bases and J dropped 4 bases, with 17 bases sitting between them. The chain's CDR3 is CSVVIRSLLYNEQFF. The CDR3 DNA follows: TGCAGCGTTGTAATCCGTAGCCTCCTTTACAATGAGCAGTTCTTC.

This sequence joins TRBV28 and TRBJ2-1; 7 bases map to TRBD2. There are 13 residues in the CDR3. Germline loops: CDR1 MDHEN, CDR2 SYDVKM. V was clipped by 5 bases and J by 10 bases; unmatched bases: 8. The DNA of the CDR3 is TGTGCCAGCAGTGGGGGAGGGCCCTGGGAGCAGTTCTTC. This sequence encodes CASSGGGPWEQFF.

Regarding this clone: The identical CDR3 is also encoded by other nucleotide sequences in the sample. The gene calls are TRBV6-5 and TRBJ2-1; TRBD2 aligns across 7 bases. The CDR3 consists of 15 residues. Trimming cost V 3 bases and J 4 bases; bases outside gene matches: 6. CDR1 and CDR2 (germline): MNHEY, SVGAGI. The CDR3 reads CASSYSAGDYNEQFF. CDR3 bases: TGTGCCAGCAGTTATAGTGCGGGGGATTACAATGAGCAGTTCTTC.

The V call is TRBV7-6, the J call TRBJ1-1; D gene ambiguous. In germline, CDR1 is SGHVS, CDR2 FNYEAQ. Trimming cost V 4 bases and J 0 bases, with 18 bases left between them. The CDR3 has 17 amino acids. CDR3 loop: CASSSGRPPKMNTEAFF. The CDR3 DNA sequence: TGTGCCAGCAGCTCAGGCAGACCACCAAAAATGAACACTGAAGCTTTCTTT.